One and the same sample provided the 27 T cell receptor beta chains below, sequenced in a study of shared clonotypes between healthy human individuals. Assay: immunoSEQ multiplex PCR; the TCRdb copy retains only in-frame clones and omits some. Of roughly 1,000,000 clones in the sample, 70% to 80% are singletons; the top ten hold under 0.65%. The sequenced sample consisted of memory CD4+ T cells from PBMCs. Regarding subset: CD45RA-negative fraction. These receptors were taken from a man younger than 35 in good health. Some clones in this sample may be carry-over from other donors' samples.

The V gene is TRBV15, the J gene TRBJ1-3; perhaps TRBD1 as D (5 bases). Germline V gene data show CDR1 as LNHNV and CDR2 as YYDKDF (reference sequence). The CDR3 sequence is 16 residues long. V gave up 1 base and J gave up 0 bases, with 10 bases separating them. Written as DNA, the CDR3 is TGTGCCACCAGCAGAGTATGGGGCACCTCTGGAAACACCATATATTTT. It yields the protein CATSRVWGTSGNTIYF.

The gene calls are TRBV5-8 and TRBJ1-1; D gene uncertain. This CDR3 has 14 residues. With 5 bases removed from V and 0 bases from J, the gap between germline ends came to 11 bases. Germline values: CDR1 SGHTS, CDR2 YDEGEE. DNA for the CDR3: TGTGCCAGCAGAAGGCGGAACATGAACACTGAAGCTTTCTTT. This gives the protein CASRRRNMNTEAFF.

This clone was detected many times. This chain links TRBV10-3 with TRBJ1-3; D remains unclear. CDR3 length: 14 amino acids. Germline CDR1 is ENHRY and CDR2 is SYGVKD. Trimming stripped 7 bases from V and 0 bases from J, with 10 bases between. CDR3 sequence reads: CAITDTSSGNTIYF. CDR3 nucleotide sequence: TGTGCCATCACCGACACCAGCTCTGGAAACACCATATATTTT.

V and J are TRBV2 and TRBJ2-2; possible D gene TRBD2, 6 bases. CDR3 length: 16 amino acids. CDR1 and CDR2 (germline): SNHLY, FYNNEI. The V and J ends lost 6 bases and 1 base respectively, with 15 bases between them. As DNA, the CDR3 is TGTGCCAGCAGGGGGGGAGGAGCCCAGAACACCGGGGAGCTGTTTTTT. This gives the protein CASRGGGAQNTGELFF.

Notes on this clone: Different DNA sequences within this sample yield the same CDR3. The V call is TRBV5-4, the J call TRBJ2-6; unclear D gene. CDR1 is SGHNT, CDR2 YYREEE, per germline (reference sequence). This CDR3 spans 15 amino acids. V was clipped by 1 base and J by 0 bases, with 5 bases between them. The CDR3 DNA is TGTGCCAGCAGCTTGAGTAGCTCTGGGGCCAACGTCCTGACTTTC. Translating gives CASSLSSSGANVLTF.

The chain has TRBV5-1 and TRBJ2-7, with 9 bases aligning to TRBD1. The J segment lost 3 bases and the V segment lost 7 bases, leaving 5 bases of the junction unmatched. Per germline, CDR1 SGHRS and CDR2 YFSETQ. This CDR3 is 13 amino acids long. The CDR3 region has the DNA TGCGCCAGCTGCCGGGACAGGGACTACGAGCAGTACTTC. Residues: CASCRDRDYEQYF. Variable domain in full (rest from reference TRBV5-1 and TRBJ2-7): KAGVTQTPRYLIKTRGQQVTLSCSPISGHRSVSWYQQTPGQGLQFLFEYFSETQRNKGNFPGRFSGRQFSNSRSEMNVSTLELGDSALYLCASCRDRDYEQYFGPGTRLTVT.

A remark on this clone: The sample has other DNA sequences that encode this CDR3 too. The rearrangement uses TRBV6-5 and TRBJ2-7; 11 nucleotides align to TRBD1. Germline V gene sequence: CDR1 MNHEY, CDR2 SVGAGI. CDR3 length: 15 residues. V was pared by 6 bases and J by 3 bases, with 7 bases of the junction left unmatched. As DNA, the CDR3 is TGTGCCAGCAGCTACCGGGACAGGGGGGGCTACGAGCAGTACTTC. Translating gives CASSYRDRGGYEQYF.

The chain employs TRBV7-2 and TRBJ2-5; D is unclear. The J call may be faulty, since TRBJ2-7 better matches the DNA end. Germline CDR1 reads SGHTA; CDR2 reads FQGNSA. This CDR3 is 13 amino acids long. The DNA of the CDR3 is TGTGCCAGCAGCCCCACAGTCTCCTACGAGCAGTACTTC. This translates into CASSPTVSYEQYF.

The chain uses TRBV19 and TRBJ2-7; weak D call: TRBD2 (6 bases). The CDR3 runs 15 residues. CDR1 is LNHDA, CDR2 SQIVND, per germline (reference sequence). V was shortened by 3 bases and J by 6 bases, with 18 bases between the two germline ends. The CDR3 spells CASSIYGSAGIEQYF. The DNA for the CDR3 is TGTGCCAGTAGTATTTACGGGAGCGCGGGGATCGAGCAGTACTTC.

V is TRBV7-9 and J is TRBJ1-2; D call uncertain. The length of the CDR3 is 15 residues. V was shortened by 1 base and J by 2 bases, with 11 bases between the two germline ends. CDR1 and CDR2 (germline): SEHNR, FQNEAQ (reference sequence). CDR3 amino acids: CASSLEGGPNYGYTF. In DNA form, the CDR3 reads TGTGCCAGCAGCTTAGAGGGAGGGCCCAACTATGGCTACACCTTC.

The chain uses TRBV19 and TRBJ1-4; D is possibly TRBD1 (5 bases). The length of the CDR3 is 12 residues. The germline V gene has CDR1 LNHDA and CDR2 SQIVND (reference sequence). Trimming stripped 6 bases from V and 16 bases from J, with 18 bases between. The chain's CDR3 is CASSERGYVKFF. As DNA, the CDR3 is TGTGCCAGTAGCGAAAGGGGATACGTTAAGTTTTTT.

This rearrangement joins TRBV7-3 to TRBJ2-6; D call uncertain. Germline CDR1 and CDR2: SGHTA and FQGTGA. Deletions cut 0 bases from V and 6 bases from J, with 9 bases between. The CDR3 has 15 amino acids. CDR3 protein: CASSLTGPQANVLTF. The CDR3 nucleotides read TGTGCCAGCAGCTTAACTGGGCCACAGGCCAACGTCCTGACTTTC.

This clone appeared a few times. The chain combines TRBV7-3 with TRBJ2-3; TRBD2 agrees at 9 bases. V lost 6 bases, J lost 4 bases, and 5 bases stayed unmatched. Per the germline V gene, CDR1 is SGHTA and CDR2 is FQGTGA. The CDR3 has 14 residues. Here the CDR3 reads CASSISGGADTQYF. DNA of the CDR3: TGTGCCAGCAGTATTAGCGGGGGCGCAGATACGCAGTATTTT.

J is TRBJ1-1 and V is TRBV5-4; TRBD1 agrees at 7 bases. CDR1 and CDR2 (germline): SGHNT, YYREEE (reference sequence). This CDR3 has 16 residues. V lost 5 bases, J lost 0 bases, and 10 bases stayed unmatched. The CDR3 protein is CASSSVTGDLNTEAFF. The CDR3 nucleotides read TGTGCCAGCAGTTCAGTAACAGGGGACCTGAACACTGAAGCTTTCTTT.

The CDR3 reads CALTTRSGGTGELFF. CDR3 sequence (DNA): TGTGCCCTGACAACGCGTAGCGGGGGGACCGGGGAGCTGTTTTTT. The V gene is TRBV6-1, the J gene TRBJ2-2, with 10 bases lining up with TRBD2. The J segment lost 5 bases and the V segment lost 11 bases, leaving 11 bases of the junction unmatched. From germline, CDR1 is MNHNS and CDR2 SASEGT. The CDR3 is 15 amino acids.

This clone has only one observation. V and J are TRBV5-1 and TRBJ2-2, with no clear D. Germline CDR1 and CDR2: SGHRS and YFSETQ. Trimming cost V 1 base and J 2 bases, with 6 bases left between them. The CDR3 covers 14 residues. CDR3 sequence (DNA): TGCGCCAGCAGCTTGACTATTAACACCGGGGAGCTGTTTTTT. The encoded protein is CASSLTINTGELFF.

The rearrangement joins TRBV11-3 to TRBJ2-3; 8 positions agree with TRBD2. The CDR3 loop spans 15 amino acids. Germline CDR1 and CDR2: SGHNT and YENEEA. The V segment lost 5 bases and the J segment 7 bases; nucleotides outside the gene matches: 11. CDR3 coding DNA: TGTGCCAGCAGCGTGGCGGGAGGCACTGGGTATACGCAGTATTTT. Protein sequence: CASSVAGGTGYTQYF.

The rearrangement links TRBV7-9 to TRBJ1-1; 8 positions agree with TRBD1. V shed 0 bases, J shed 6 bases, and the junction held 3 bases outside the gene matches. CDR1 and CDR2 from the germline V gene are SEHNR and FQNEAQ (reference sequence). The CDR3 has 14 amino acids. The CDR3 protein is CASSLAQGAAEAFF. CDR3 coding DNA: TGTGCCAGCAGCTTAGCGCAGGGGGCTGCTGAAGCTTTCTTT.

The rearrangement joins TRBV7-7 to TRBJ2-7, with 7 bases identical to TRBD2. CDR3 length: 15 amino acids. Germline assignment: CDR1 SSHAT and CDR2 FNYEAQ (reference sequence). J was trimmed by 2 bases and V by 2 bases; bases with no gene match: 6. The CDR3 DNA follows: TGTGCCAGCAGCTTATCTCCTAGCGGCACCTACGAGCAGTACTTC. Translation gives CASSLSPSGTYEQYF.

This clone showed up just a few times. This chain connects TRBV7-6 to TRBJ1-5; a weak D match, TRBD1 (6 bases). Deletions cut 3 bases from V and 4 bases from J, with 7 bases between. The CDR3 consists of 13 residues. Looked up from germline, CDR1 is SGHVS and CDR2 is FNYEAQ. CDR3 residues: CASSLRGNQPQHF. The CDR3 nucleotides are TGTGCCAGCAGCTTGAGGGGGAATCAGCCCCAGCATTTT. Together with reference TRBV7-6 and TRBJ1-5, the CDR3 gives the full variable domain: GAGVSQSPRYKVTKRGQDVALRCDPISGHVSLYWYRQALGQGPEFLTYFNYEAQQDKSGLPNDRFSAERPEGSISTLTIQRTEQRDSAMYRCASSLRGNQPQHFGDGTRLSIL.

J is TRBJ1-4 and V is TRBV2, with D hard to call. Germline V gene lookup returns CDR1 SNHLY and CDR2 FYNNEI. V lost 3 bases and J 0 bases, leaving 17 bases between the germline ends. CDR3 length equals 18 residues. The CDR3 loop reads CASSDWARSSATNEKLFF. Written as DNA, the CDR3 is TGTGCCAGCAGTGACTGGGCGCGTTCCAGTGCAACTAATGAAAAACTGTTTTTT.

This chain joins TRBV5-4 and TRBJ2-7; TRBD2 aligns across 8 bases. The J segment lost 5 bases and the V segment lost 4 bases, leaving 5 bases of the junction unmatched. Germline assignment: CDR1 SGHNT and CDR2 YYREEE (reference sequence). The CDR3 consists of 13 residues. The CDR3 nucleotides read TGTGCCAGCAGCGTAGCGGGACCGAACGAGCAGTACTTC. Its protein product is CASSVAGPNEQYF.

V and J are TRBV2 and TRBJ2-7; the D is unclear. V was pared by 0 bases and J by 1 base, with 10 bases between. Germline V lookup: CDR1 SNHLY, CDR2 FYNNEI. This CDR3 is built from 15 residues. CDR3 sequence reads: CASSEAGNTSYEQYF. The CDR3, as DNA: TGTGCCAGCAGTGAAGCGGGAAATACATCCTACGAGCAGTACTTC.

CDR3 residues: CASSRLGTRGFAGELFF. The CDR3 coding sequence is TGTGCCAGCAGCCGATTGGGGACACGGGGATTTGCCGGGGAGCTGTTTTTT. The chain joins TRBV5-5 to TRBJ2-2; tentative D call: TRBD1 (6 bases). Germline lookup yields CDR1 SGHKS and CDR2 YYEKEE (reference sequence). Between the trimmed V and J ends, which lost 4 bases and 6 bases, there was a span of 22 bases. The CDR3 is 17 amino acids.

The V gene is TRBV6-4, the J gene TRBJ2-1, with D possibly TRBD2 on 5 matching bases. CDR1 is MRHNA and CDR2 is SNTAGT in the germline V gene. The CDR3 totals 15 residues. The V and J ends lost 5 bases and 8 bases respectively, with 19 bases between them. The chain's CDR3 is CASSLQGGRLDEQFF. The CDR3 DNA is TGTGCCAGCAGTCTTCAAGGCGGGCGGTTGGATGAGCAGTTCTTC.

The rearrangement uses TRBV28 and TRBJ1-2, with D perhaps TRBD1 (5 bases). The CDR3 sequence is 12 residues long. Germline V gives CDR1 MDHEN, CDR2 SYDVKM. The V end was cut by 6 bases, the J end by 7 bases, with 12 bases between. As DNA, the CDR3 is TGTGCCAGCAGACTCGGACAATCTGGCTACACCTTC. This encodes CASRLGQSGYTF.

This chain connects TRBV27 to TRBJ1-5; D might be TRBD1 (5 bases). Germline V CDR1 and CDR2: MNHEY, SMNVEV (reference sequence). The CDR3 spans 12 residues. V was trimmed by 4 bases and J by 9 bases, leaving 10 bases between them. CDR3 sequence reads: CASSSPGAPQHF. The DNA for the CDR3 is TGTGCCAGCAGTTCCCCCGGGGCGCCCCAGCATTTT.